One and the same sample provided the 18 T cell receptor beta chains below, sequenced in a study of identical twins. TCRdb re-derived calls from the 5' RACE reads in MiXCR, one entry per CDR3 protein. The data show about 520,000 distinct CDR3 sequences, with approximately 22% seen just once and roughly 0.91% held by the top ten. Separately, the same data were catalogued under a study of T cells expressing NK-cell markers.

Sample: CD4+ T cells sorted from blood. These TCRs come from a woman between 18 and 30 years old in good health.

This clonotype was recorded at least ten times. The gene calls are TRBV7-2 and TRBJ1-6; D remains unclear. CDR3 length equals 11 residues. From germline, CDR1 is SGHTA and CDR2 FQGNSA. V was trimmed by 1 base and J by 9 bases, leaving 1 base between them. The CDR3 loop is CASSLGSPLHF. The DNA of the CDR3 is TGTGCCAGCAGCTTAGGTTCACCCCTCCACTTT.

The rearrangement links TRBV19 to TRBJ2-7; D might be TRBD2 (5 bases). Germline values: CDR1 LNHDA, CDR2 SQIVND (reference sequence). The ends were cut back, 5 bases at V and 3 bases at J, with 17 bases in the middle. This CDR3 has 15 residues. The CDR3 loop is CASSLSLAGYYEQYF. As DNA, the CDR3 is TGTGCCAGTAGTCTCTCCTTGGCGGGTTACTACGAGCAGTACTTC.

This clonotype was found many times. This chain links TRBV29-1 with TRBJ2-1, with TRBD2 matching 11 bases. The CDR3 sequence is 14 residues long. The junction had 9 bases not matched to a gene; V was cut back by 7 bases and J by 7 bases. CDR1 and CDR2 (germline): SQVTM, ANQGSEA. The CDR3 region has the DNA TGCAGCGCGGGGCCTAGCGGGAGGCGGAATGAGCAGTTCTTC. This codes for CSAGPSGRRNEQFF.

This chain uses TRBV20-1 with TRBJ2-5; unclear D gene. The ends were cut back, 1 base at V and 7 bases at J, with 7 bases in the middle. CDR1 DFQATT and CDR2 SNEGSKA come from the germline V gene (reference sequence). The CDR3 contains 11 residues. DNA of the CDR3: TGCAGTGCTAGAGCCGCTGGGACCCAGTACTTC. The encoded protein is CSARAAGTQYF.

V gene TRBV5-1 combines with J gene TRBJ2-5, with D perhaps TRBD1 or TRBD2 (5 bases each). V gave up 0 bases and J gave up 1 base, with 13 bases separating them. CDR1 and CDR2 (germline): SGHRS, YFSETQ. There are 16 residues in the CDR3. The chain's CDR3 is CASSLVPGLAQETQYF. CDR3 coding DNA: TGCGCCAGCAGCTTGGTTCCGGGGCTGGCCCAAGAGACCCAGTACTTC.

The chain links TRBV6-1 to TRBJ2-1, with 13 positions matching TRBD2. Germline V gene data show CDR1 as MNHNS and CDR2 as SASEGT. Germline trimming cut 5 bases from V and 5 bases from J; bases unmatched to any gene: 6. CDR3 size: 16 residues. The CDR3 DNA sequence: TGTGCCAGCAGTCCGACTGGGACTAGCGGGAACAATGAGCAGTTCTTC. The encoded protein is CASSPTGTSGNNEQFF.

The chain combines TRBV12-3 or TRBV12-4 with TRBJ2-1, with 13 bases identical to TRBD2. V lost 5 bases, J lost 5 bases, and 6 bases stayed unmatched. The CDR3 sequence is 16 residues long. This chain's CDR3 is CASSTRLAGGNNEQFF. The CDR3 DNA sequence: TGTGCCAGCAGTACCCGACTAGCGGGGGGCAACAATGAGCAGTTCTTC.

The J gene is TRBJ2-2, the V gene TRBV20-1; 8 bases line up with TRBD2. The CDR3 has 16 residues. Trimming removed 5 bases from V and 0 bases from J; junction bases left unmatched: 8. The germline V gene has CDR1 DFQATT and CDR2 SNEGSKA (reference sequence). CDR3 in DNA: TGCAGTGCTCGACCGGCGGGAGGATCGAACACCGGGGAGCTGTTTTTT. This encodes CSARPAGGSNTGELFF.

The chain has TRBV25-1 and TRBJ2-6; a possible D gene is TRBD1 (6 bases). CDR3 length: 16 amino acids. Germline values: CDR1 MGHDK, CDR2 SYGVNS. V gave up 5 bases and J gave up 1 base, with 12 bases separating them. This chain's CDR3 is CASSPIRGSGANVLTF. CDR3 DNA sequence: TGTGCCAGCAGTCCTATAAGGGGGTCTGGGGCCAACGTCCTGACTTTC.

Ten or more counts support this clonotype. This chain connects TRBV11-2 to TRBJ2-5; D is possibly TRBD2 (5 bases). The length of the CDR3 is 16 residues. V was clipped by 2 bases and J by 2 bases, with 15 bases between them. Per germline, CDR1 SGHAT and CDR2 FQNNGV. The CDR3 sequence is CASSLRAGRDQETQYF. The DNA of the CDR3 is TGTGCCAGCAGCTTAAGGGCGGGTAGAGATCAAGAGACCCAGTACTTC.

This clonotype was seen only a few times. The CDR3 loop is CSASLRQETQYF. DNA of the CDR3: TGCAGTGCTAGCCTTAGACAAGAGACCCAGTACTTC. This chain links TRBV20-1 with TRBJ2-5; no definite D call. Trimming removed 3 bases at V and 2 bases at J, with 7 bases between. Germline CDR1 DFQATT, CDR2 SNEGSKA (reference sequence). This CDR3 is built from 12 residues.

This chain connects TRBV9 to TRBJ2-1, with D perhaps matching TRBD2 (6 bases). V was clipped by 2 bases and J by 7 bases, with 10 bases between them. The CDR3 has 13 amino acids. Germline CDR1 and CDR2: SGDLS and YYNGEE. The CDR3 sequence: CASSVAGKNEQFF. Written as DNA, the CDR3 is TGTGCCAGCAGCGTCGCGGGAAAAAATGAGCAGTTCTTC.

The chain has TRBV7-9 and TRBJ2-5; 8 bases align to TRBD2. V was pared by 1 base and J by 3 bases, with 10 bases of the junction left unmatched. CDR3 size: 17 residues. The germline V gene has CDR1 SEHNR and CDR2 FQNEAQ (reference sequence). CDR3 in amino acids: CASSLGWTSPAEETQYF. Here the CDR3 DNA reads TGTGCCAGCAGCTTAGGGTGGACTAGCCCAGCCGAAGAGACCCAGTACTTC.

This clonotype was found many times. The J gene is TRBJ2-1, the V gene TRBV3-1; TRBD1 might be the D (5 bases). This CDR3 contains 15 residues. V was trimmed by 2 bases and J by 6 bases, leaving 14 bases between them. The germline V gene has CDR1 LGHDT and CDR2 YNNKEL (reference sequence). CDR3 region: CASSQPNSGRNEQFF. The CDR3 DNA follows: TGTGCCAGCAGCCAACCAAATTCAGGGCGCAATGAGCAGTTCTTC.

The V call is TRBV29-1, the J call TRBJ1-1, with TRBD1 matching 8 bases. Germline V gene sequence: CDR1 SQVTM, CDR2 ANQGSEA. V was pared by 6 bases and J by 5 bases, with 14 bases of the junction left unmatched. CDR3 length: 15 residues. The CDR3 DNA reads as TGCAGCGTGGGGAAAACAGGGGGATTAAGAACTGAAGCTTTCTTT. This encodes CSVGKTGGLRTEAFF.

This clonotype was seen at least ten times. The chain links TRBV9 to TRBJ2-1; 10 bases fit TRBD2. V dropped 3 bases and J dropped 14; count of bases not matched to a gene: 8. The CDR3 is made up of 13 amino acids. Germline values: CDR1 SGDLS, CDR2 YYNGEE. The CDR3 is CASSAELAGRKFF. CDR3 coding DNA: TGTGCCAGCAGCGCAGAACTAGCGGGGCGCAAGTTCTTC.

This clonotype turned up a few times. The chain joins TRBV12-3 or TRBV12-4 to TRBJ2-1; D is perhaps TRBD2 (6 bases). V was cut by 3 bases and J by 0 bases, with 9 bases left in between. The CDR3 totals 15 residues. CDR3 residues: CASSFREASYNEQFF. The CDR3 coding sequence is TGTGCCAGCAGTTTCAGGGAGGCCTCCTACAATGAGCAGTTCTTC.

The CDR3 is CASSDLQGGKVTQYF. DNA of the CDR3: TGTGCCAGCAGCGACCTACAGGGGGGAAAAGTGACCCAGTACTTC. The J gene is TRBJ2-5, the V gene TRBV5-5, with 8 nucleotides matching TRBD1. The CDR3 consists of 15 residues. V dropped 4 bases and J dropped 7; count of bases not matched to a gene: 12. Per germline, CDR1 SGHKS and CDR2 YYEKEE (reference sequence).